Sequencing of this TCR beta chain was carried out in a study of T-cell reconstitution after alpha-beta-depleted transplantation in children. Study-wide points: T-cell counts and diversity at one year post-transplant came mainly from newly produced T cells. Several hundred expanded graft clones reportedly gave rise to the alpha-beta T cells present about two months after transplant. Where some patients showed high TCRbeta diversity at day 60, it came from recipient T cells and thymic progenitors that had survived.

This clonotype was seen repeatedly, ten times or more. Its specificity is unknown. Using unique molecular identifiers, the investigators prepared the TCRbeta library. MiXCR, run by TCRdb on the PCR reads, gives a single entry per CDR3 protein. The data hold about 98,000 distinct CDR3 sequences, with under 7% observed a single time. V lost 6 bases and J 5 bases, leaving 11 bases between the germline ends. The CDR3 contains 12 residues. The germline V gene encodes CDR1 MNHEY and CDR2 SVGEGT. Sample: PBMCs, mostly from graft donor cells, taken 60 days after TCRalphabeta/CD19-depleted stem cell transplant. The rearrangement joins TRBV6-2 or TRBV6-3 to TRBJ2-7; D possibly corresponds to TRBD1 (6 bases). This TCR came from a female patient aged 2 to 10 who had a stem cell transplant for Fanconi anemia, so the T cells may come from the graft donor. CDR3 region: CASRPTGNEQYF. The CDR3 DNA reads TGTGCCAGCAGACCTACAGGGAACGAGCAGTACTTC.